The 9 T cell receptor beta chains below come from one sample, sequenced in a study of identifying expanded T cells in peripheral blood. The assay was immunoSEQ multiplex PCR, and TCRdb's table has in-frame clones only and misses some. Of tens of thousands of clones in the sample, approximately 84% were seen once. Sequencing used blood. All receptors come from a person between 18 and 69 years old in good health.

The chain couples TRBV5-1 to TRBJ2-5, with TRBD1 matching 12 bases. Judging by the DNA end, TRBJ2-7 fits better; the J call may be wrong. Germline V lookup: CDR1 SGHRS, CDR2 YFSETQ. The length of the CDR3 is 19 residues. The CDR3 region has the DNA TGCGCCAGCAGCACTCGACCGGGACAGGGGGCTCGAAGGACCTACGAGCAGTACTTC. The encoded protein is CASSTRPGQGARRTYEQYF.

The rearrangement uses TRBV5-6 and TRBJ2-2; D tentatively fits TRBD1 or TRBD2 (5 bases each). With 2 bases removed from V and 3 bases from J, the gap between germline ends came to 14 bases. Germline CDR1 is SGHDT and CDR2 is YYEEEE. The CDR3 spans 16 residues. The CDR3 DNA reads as TGTGCCAGCAGCTTCCCGTCCGGGACCTACACCGGGGAGCTGTTTTTT. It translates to CASSFPSGTYTGELFF.

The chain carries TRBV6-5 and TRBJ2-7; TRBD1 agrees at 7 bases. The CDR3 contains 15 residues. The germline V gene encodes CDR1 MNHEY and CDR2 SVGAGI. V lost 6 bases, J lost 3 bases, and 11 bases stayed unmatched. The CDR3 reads CASRSYGTDDYEQYF. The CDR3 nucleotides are TGTGCCAGCAGGTCATACGGGACAGACGACTACGAGCAGTACTTC.

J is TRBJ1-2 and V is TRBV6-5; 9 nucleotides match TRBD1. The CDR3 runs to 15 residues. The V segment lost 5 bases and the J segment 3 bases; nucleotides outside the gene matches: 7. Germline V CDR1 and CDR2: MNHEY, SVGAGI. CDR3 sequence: CASSRGDREYYGYTF. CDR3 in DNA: TGTGCCAGCAGTCGCGGGGACAGGGAATACTATGGCTACACCTTC.

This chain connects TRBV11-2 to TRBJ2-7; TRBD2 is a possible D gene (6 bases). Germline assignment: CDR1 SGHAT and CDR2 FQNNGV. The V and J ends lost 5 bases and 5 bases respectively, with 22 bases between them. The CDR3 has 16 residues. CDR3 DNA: TGTGCCAGCAGCCTGATTGTCGTAGGGCGGGGCAACGAGCAGTACTTC. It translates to CASSLIVVGRGNEQYF.

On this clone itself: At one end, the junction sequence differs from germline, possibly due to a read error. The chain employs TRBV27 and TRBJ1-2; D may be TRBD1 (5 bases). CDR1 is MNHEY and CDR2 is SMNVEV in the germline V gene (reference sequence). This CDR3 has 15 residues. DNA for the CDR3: TGTGCCAGCAGTTTATCCTCGATCGGGGGTTGGGGCTACACTTTC. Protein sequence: CASSLSSIGGWGYTF.

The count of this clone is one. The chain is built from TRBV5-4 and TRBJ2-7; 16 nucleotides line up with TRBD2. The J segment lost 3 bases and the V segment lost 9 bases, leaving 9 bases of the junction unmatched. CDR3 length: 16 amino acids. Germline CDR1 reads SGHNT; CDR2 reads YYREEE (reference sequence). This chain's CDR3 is CATSGTSGGAVYEQYF. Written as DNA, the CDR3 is TGTGCCACGTCCGGGACTAGCGGGGGGGCCGTCTACGAGCAGTACTTC.

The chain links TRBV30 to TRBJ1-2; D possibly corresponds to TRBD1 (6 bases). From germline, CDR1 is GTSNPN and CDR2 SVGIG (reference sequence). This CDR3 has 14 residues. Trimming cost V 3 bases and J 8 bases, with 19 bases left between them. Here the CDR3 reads CAWSPKPGGGGYTF. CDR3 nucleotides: TGTGCCTGGAGCCCCAAGCCCGGGGGGGGCGGCTACACCTTC.

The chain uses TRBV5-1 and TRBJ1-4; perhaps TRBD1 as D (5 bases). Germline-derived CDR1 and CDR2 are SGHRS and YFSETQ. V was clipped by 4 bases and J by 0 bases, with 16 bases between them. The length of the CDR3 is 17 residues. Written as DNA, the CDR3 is TGCGCCAGCAGCGTTTCCGGGACGGGGTCAACTAATGAAAAACTGTTTTTT. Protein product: CASSVSGTGSTNEKLFF.